The rows below give T cell receptor beta chains drawn from one sample of a study of T-cell memory formation after mild COVID-19. In TCRdb, the 5' RACE reads were re-called with MiXCR into one record per CDR3 protein. In the table there are about 420,000 distinct CDR3 sequences, less than 25% of which are singletons. Sequencing was carried out using PBMCs or a T cell subset sorted from them (not recorded which). These TCRs come from an adult woman who had mild COVID-19 (a few samples of this study predate the infection). Cell type and time point are not known. Both conserved end residues are part of each CDR3.

V gene	J gene	CDR3 protein
TRBV4-2	TRBJ1-4	CASSQDLPVEKLFF
TRBV6-5	TRBJ2-6	CASRKGSGANVLTF
TRBV24-1	TRBJ2-2	CATASGGGTGELFF
TRBV24-1	TRBJ2-1	CATSDAATSTDEQFF
TRBV7-2	TRBJ1-4	CASSLGGPNEKLFF
TRBV29-1	TRBJ1-1	CSVEHAAGAEAFF
TRBV29-1	TRBJ1-2	CSVDLGGANYGYTF
TRBV7-6	TRBJ1-2	CASSLTMGGQGYTF
TRBV5-1	TRBJ2-2	CASSVTSGGNTGELFF
TRBV12-3/TRBV12-4	TRBJ1-2	CASTGQGRLGYTF
TRBV3-1	TRBJ2-2	CASSQDVVAGHTNTGELFF
TRBV7-9	TRBJ1-2	CASSLPGQSYGYTF
TRBV7-6	TRBJ2-1	CASSLIAGPNNEQFF
TRBV7-9	TRBJ2-3	CASSLGVRDTQYF
TRBV7-2	TRBJ2-5	CASSLYRETQYF
TRBV29-1	TRBJ2-2	CSVYRQDTGELFF
TRBV19	TRBJ1-2	CASSNLGGYTF